The T cell receptor (beta chain) described here comes from a study of breast tumors, draining lymph nodes, adjacent tissues. In its sample, this clonotype was seen many times. Samples came from axillary lymph nodes draining the breast cancer. The CDR3 sequence is 15 residues long. Germline CDR1 and CDR2: LNHDA and SQIVND (reference sequence). Trimming took 0 bases from V and 4 from J, leaving 12 bases between them. TCRdb re-called the multiplex PCR reads with MiXCR, one entry per CDR3 protein. Of under 250,000 distinct CDR3 sequences listed, about a third are singletons. This clonotype was obtained from a female donor with breast cancer. Some clones in this sample may be carry-over from other donors' samples. Source material: axillary lymph node tissue. The chain has TRBV19 and TRBJ1-2; possible D gene TRBD1, 6 bases. The CDR3 loop reads CASSIDRRQVYGYTF. DNA of the CDR3: TGTGCCAGTAGTATAGATCGGAGACAGGTCTATGGCTACACCTTC.